Many counts were recorded for the clone carrying this T cell receptor beta chain. What it binds is not known. The sample comes from a study of CD8 T cells in ankylosing spondylitis. General observations from the study: Some of the motif variants had earlier been found in reactive arthritis patients' fluid and blood.

This CDR3 comprises 15 residues. Deletions cut 2 bases from V and 1 base from J, with 11 bases between. Per germline, CDR1 MGHDK and CDR2 SYGVNS. Via MiXCR, TCRdb re-called the 5' RACE reads, giving one row per CDR3 protein. The table has about 69,000 distinct CDR3 sequences, approximately 5.3% seen once; the top ten hold over 2%. The chain joins TRBV25-1 to TRBJ2-5; the D gene is possibly TRBD2 (6 bases). The sample comprised blood, either unsorted or a sorted T cell fraction (not recorded which). The receptor was isolated from a male donor with ankylosing spondylitis or in good health (not recorded which). The CDR3 DNA is TGTGCCAGCAGTGAAAGAGCTAGCGTCCAAGAGACCCAGTACTTC. Its translation is CASSERASVQETQYF. Variable domain in full (rest from reference TRBV25-1 and TRBJ2-5): EADIYQTPRYLVIGTGKKITLECSQTMGHDKMYWYQQDPGMELHLIHYSYGVNSTEKGDLSSESTVSRIRTEHFPLTLESARPSHTSQYLCASSERASVQETQYFGPGTRLLVL.